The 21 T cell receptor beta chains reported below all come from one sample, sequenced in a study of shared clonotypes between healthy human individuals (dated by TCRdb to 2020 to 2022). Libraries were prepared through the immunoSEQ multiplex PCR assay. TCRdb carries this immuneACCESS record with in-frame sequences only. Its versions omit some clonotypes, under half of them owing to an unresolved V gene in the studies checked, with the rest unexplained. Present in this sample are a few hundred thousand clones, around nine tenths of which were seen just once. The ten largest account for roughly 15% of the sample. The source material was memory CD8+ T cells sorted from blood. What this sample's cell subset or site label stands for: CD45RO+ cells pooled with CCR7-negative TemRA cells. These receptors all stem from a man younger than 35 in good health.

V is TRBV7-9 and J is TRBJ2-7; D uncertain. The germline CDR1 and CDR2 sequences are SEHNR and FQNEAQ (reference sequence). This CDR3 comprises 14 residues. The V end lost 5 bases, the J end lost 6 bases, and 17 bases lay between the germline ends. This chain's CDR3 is CASSPPQPKSEQYF. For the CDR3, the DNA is TGTGCCAGCAGCCCGCCACAACCCAAATCCGAGCAGTACTTC.

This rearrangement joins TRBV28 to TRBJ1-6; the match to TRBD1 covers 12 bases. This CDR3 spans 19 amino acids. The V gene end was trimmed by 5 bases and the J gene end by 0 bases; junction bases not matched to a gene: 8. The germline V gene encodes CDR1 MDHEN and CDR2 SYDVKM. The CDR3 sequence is CASSLGTGGVVSYNSPLHF. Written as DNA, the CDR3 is TGTGCCAGCAGTCTAGGGACAGGGGGCGTAGTCTCCTATAATTCACCCCTCCACTTT. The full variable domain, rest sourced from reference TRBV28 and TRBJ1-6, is DVKVTQSSRYLVKRTGEKVFLECVQDMDHENMFWYRQDPGLGLRLIYFSYDVKMKEKGDIPEGYSVSREKKERFSLILESASTNQTSMYLCASSLGTGGVVSYNSPLHFGNGTRLTVT.

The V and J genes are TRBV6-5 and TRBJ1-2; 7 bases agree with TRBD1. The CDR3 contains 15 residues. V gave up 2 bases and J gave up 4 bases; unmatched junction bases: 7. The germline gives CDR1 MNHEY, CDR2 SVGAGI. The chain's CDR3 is CASSYASGGGYGYTF. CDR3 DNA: TGTGCCAGCAGTTACGCGTCAGGGGGAGGCTATGGCTACACCTTC.

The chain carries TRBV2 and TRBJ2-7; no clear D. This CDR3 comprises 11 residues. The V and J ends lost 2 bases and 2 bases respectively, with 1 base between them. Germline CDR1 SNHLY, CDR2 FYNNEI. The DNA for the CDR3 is TGTGCCAGCAGTGAAACCTACGAGCAGTACTTC. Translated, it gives CASSETYEQYF.

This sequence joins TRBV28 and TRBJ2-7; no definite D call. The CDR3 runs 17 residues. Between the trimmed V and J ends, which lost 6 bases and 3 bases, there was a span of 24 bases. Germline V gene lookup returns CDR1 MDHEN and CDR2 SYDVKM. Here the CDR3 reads CASSTRTLSTRYYEQYF. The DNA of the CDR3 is TGTGCCAGCAGCACCCGGACCTTATCAACTCGGTACTACGAGCAGTACTTC.

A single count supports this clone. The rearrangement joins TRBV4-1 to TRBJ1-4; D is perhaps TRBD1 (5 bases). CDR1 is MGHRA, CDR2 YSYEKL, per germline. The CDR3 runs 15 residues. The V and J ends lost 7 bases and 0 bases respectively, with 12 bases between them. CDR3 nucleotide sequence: TGCGCCAGCAAGATCGGGACGGCAACTAATGAAAAACTGTTTTTT. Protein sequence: CASKIGTATNEKLFF.

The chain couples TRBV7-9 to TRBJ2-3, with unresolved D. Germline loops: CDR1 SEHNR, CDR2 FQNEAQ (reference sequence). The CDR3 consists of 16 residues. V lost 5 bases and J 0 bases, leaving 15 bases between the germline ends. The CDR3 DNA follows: TGTGCCAGCAGCCCCCCCGATCAGACTAGCACAGATACGCAGTATTTT. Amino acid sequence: CASSPPDQTSTDTQYF. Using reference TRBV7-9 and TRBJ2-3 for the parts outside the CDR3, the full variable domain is DTGVSQNPRHKITKRGQNVTFRCDPISEHNRLYWYRQTLGQGPEFLTYFQNEAQLEKSRLLSDRFSAERPKGSFSTLEIQRTEQGDSAMYLCASSPPDQTSTDTQYFGPGTRLTVL.

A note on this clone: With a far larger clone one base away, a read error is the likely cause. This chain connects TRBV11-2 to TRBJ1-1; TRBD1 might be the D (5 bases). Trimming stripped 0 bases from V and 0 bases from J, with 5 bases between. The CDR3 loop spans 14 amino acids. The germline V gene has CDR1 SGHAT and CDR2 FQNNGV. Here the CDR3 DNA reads TGTGCCAGCAGCTTAGAGGGGGTGAACACTGAAGCTTTCTTT. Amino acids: CASSLEGVNTEAFF.

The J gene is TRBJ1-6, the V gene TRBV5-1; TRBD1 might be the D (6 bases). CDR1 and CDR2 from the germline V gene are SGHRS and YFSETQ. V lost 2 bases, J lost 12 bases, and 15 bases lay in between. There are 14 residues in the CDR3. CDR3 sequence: CASSFDHRAVPLHF. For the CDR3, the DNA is TGCGCCAGCAGCTTTGACCACAGGGCGGTACCCCTCCACTTT.

This CDR3 is CASSEWTGDNQPQHF. The CDR3 region has the DNA TGTGCCAGCAGTGAATGGACAGGGGATAATCAGCCCCAGCATTTT. This rearrangement joins TRBV6-1 to TRBJ1-5; TRBD1 aligns across 9 bases. Looked up from germline, CDR1 is MNHNS and CDR2 is SASEGT. Germline trimming cut 2 bases from V and 4 bases from J; bases unmatched to any gene: 3. This CDR3 region has 15 residues.

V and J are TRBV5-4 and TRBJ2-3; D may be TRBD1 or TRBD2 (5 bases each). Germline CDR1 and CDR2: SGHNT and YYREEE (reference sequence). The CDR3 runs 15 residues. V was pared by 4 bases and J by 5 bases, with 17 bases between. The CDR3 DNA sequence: TGTGCCAGCAGCCCTCCCGGGACCCCCATAGATACGCAGTATTTT. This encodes CASSPPGTPIDTQYF.

As DNA, the CDR3 is TGTGCCAGCAGCTTATCCGTAGCGGCTAGCACAGATACGCAGTATTTT. This encodes CASSLSVAASTDTQYF. This rearrangement joins TRBV7-9 to TRBJ2-3; D is possibly TRBD2 (6 bases). The CDR3 is 16 amino acids. V shed 2 bases and J shed 0 bases, with 12 bases lying between them. Germline CDR1 reads SEHNR; CDR2 reads FQNEAQ (reference sequence).

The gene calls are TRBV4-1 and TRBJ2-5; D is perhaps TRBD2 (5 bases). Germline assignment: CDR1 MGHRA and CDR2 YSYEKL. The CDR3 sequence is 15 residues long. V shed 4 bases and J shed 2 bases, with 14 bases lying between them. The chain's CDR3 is CASSPEGLEQETQYF. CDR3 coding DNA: TGCGCCAGCAGCCCCGAGGGTCTTGAGCAAGAGACCCAGTACTTC.

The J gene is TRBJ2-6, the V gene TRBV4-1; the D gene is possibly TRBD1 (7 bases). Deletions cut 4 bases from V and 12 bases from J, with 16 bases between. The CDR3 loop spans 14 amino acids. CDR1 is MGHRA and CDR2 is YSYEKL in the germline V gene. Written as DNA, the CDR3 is TGCGCCAGCAGCCGCGGGACAGCTCCCTCCGTCCTGACTTTC. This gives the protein CASSRGTAPSVLTF.

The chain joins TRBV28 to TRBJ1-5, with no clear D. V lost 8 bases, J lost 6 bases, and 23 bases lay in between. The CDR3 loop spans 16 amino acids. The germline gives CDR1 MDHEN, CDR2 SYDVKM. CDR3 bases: TGTGCCAGCTCTAGACTCGGAATAATGATGGGTCAGCCCCAGCATTTT. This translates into CASSRLGIMMGQPQHF. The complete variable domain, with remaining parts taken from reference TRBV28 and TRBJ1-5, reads DVKVTQSSRYLVKRTGEKVFLECVQDMDHENMFWYRQDPGLGLRLIYFSYDVKMKEKGDIPEGYSVSREKKERFSLILESASTNQTSMYLCASSRLGIMMGQPQHFGDGTRLSIL.

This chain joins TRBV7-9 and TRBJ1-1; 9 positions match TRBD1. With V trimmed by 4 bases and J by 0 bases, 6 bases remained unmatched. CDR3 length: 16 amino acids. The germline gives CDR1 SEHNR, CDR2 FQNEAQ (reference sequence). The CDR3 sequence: CASSSQGTGMNTEAFF. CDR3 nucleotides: TGTGCCAGCAGCTCCCAAGGGACAGGGATGAACACTGAAGCTTTCTTT.

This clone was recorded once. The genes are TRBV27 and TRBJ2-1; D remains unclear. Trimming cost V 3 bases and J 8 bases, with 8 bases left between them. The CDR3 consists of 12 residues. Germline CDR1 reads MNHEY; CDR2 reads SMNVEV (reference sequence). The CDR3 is CASSLMGYEQFF. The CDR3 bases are TGTGCCAGCAGTTTGATGGGTTATGAGCAGTTCTTC.

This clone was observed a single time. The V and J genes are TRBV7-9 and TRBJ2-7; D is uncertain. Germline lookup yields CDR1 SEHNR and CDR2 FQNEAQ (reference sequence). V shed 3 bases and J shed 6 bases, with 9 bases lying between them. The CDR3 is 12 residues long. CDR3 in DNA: TGTGCCAGCAGCTTTGTAGAGGTCGAGCAGTACTTC. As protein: CASSFVEVEQYF.

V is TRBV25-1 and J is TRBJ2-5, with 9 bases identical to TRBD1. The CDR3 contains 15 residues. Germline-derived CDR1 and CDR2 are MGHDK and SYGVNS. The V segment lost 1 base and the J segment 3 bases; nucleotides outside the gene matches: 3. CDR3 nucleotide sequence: TGTGCCAGCAGTGAATTAGGGGACAGGGAAGAGACCCAGTACTTC. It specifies CASSELGDREETQYF.

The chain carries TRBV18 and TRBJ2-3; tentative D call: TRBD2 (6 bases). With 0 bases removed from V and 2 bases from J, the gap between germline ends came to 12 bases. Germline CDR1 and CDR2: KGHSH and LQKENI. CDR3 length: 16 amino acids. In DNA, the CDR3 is TGTGCCAGCTCACCACCGGCGCGGGGCGACACAGATACGCAGTATTTT. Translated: CASSPPARGDTDTQYF.

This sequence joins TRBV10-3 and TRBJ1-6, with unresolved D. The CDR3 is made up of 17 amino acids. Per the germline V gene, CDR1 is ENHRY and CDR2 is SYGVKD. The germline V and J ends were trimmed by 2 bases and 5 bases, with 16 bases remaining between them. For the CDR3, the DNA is TGTGCCATCAGTGAGAGTTTCGTGGCAAGCAATAATTCACCCCTCCACTTT. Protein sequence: CAISESFVASNNSPLHF.